The 25 T cell receptor beta chains below were found in one sample sequenced in a study of human T cells and chemical hapten exposure. TCRdb used MiXCR to reprocess the RACE reads, holding one entry per CDR3 protein. The sample carries around 330,000 distinct CDR3 sequences, over 5% recorded once. Sample time point: pre-sensitization, week 0. Treatment meaning: therapeutic diphenylcyclopropenone sensitization with weekly scalp DPC. The material was whole blood, obtained in connection with sensitization to the hapten diphenylcyclopropenone (DPC). Every receptor here comes from a woman aged 18 to 35 with alopecia areata. Some clones in this sample may be carry-over from other donors' samples.

Ten or more counts support this clonotype. The rearrangement uses TRBV12-5 and TRBJ2-3; TRBD2 is a possible D gene (5 bases). Looked up from germline, CDR1 is LGHNT and CDR2 is FRNRAP. Trimming removed 1 base from V and 6 bases from J, with 14 bases in between. The CDR3 sequence is 15 residues long. The CDR3 here is CASGLDPAGMDTQYF. The CDR3 DNA reads TGTGCTAGTGGTTTGGACCCCGCCGGGATGGATACGCAGTATTTT.

This clonotype has at least ten counts. The chain uses TRBV4-3 and TRBJ1-1; D remains unclear. Germline CDR1 reads LGHNA; CDR2 reads YSLEER. Trimming removed 4 bases at V and 11 bases at J, with 17 bases between. The CDR3 loop spans 13 amino acids. The CDR3 DNA is TGCGCCAGCAGCCCGAATTGGAGGTCGGACGCTTTCTTT. Protein product: CASSPNWRSDAFF.

Only a few counts were recorded for this clonotype. The rearrangement links TRBV7-8 to TRBJ2-7, with TRBD1 matching 9 bases. Per the germline V gene, CDR1 is SGHVS and CDR2 is FQNEAQ. This CDR3 region has 16 residues. The V segment lost 5 bases and the J segment 6 bases; nucleotides outside the gene matches: 14. As DNA, the CDR3 is TGTGCCAGCAGCACCGGGACAGGGTTCGGATCTCGCGAGCAGTACTTC. Protein product: CASSTGTGFGSREQYF.

In regard to this clonotype: A much more abundant neighbour one base away suggests this may be a read error. The chain has TRBV28 and TRBJ2-5; no definite D call. CDR1 MDHEN and CDR2 SYDVKM come from the germline V gene. The CDR3 has 11 residues. CDR3 loop: CASTWQETLYF. CDR3 sequence (DNA): TGTGCCAGCACATGGCAAGAGACCCTGTACTTC.

This clonotype was seen many times. The genes are TRBV7-2 and TRBJ2-3, with D perhaps assigned TRBD1 or TRBD2 (6 bases each). Germline CDR1 is SGHTA and CDR2 is FQGNSA. With 5 bases removed from V and 4 bases from J, the gap between germline ends came to 16 bases. This CDR3 region has 15 residues. CDR3 protein: CASSPRGGMADTQYF. The CDR3 nucleotides read TGTGCCAGCAGCCCTAGAGGGGGGATGGCAGATACGCAGTATTTT. The entire variable domain, with the rest obtained from reference TRBV7-2 and TRBJ2-3, is as follows: GAGVSQSPSNKVTEKGKDVELRCDPISGHTALYWYRQSLGQGLEFLIYFQGNSAPDKSGLPSDRFSAERTGGSVSTLTIQRTQQEDSAVYLCASSPRGGMADTQYFGPGTRLTVL.

This clonotype was observed a handful of times. The J gene is TRBJ2-7, the V gene TRBV10-3; 8 bases are shared with TRBD2. CDR3 length: 15 residues. Trimming cost V 6 bases and J 0 bases; bases outside gene matches: 7. CDR1 ENHRY and CDR2 SYGVKD come from the germline V gene. The DNA for the CDR3 is TGTGCCATCAGCCCAGCGGGGGCGAGCTCCTACGAGCAGTACTTC. Translation: CAISPAGASSYEQYF.

The rearrangement links TRBV20-1 to TRBJ1-2; TRBD1 agrees at 9 bases. The germline V gene has CDR1 DFQATT and CDR2 SNEGSKA (reference sequence). CDR3 length: 13 residues. With V trimmed by 3 bases and J by 8 bases, 7 bases remained unmatched. The CDR3 coding sequence is TGCAGTGCTAGCCCCGGACAGGGGAAAGGCTACACCTTC. It encodes CSASPGQGKGYTF.

The V and J genes are TRBV4-1 and TRBJ1-2; TRBD1 agrees at 8 bases. Germline CDR1 reads MGHRA; CDR2 reads YSYEKL. J was trimmed by 3 bases and V by 2 bases; bases with no gene match: 8. The CDR3 loop spans 16 amino acids. The CDR3 loop is CASSQTLGQDHYGYTF. The CDR3 nucleotides read TGCGCCAGCAGCCAAACACTGGGACAGGACCACTATGGCTACACCTTC.

This clonotype was observed a few times. The chain is built from TRBV25-1 and TRBJ2-3, with TRBD1 matching over 7 bases. The trim removed 7 bases at V and 4 bases at J, leaving 8 bases unmatched. This CDR3 comprises 14 residues. The germline V gene encodes CDR1 MGHDK and CDR2 SYGVNS. The CDR3 is CASTRQGSADTQYF. The DNA for the CDR3 is TGTGCCAGCACCCGACAGGGCTCCGCAGATACGCAGTATTTT.

This clonotype was observed a few times. The chain combines TRBV18 with TRBJ1-1; TRBD1 aligns across 7 bases. The ends lost 0 bases at V and 2 bases at J; junction bases unmatched: 3. Germline-derived CDR1 and CDR2 are KGHSH and LQKENI. The CDR3 totals 15 residues. The CDR3: CASSPPGQINTEAFF. The DNA for the CDR3 is TGTGCCAGCTCACCACCGGGACAGATCAACACTGAAGCTTTCTTT. Using reference TRBV18 and TRBJ1-1 for the parts outside the CDR3, the full variable domain is NAGVMQNPRHLVRRRGQEARLRCSPMKGHSHVYWYRQLPEEGLKFMVYLQKENIIDESGMPKERFSAEFPKEGPSILRIQQVVRGDSAAYFCASSPPGQINTEAFFGQGTRLTVV.

This clonotype was recorded at least ten times. The chain uses TRBV7-9 and TRBJ2-3; tentatively, D is TRBD2 (5 bases). The CDR3 has 13 residues. V was cut by 5 bases and J by 5 bases, with 11 bases left in between. CDR1 and CDR2 from the germline V gene are SEHNR and FQNEAQ (reference sequence). This CDR3 reads CASSRSGGDTQYF. CDR3 bases: TGTGCCAGCAGCCGTTCTGGAGGAGATACGCAGTATTTT.

This clonotype occurred many times. The rearrangement uses TRBV28 and TRBJ1-3; no firm D call. The CDR3 loop spans 14 amino acids. Trimming left V 7 bases short and J 6 bases short, with 16 bases between. The germline gives CDR1 MDHEN, CDR2 SYDVKM. The CDR3 DNA follows: TGTGCCAGCAAGACCCGGAATCCTATAAACACCATATATTTT. This encodes CASKTRNPINTIYF.

A few counts support this clonotype. This chain links TRBV10-3 with TRBJ2-1, with no clear D. V lost 0 bases, J lost 13 bases, and 10 bases lay in between. In germline, CDR1 is ENHRY, CDR2 SYGVKD. This CDR3 is 12 amino acids long. CDR3 sequence (DNA): TGTGCCATCAGTGAGTCGAAGGGTTACCAGTTCTTC. Protein sequence: CAISESKGYQFF.

The genes are TRBV12-3 or TRBV12-4 and TRBJ2-2, with 7 bases lining up with TRBD1. The CDR3 runs 13 residues. With 6 bases clipped from V and 9 bases from J, the junction kept 7 bases outside the gene matches. CDR3 coding DNA: TGTGCCAGCAGCCTGGACAGGCCGAGGGAGCTGTTTTTT. This codes for CASSLDRPRELFF.

Ten or more counts support this clonotype. The chain carries TRBV20-1 and TRBJ1-2; 7 nucleotides agree with TRBD1. Germline values: CDR1 DFQATT, CDR2 SNEGSKA (reference sequence). The CDR3 is made up of 14 amino acids. Trimming at V came to 5 bases and at J to 6 bases, leaving 12 bases not matched to a gene. CDR3 bases: TGCAGTGCTCATGACCCGAGGGGGCGGAATGGCTACACCTTC. Amino acids: CSAHDPRGRNGYTF.

The table lists this clonotype with a few counts. This chain connects TRBV27 to TRBJ2-2, with D possibly being TRBD2 (5 bases). Per the germline V gene, CDR1 is MNHEY and CDR2 is SMNVEV (reference sequence). V was cut by 3 bases and J by 5 bases, with 13 bases left in between. The CDR3 consists of 15 residues. The CDR3 nucleotides read TGTGCCAGCAGTTTGGAAGAGGGTGATACCGGGGAGCTGTTTTTT. Translating gives CASSLEEGDTGELFF.

This clonotype has a count of ten or more. The chain is built from TRBV6-5 and TRBJ2-7, with 8 bases that match TRBD1. In germline, CDR1 is MNHEY, CDR2 SVGAGI. There are 16 residues in the CDR3. Losses at the gene ends were 5 bases for V and 2 bases for J; bases not matched to a gene: 11. In DNA, the CDR3 is TGTGCCAGCAGTCAATCGACAGGGGAGGCCCCCTACGAGCAGTACTTC. It is translated as CASSQSTGEAPYEQYF.

This clonotype was counted at least ten times. The rearrangement links TRBV19 to TRBJ1-5, with 10 bases fitting TRBD1. This CDR3 has 15 residues. Unmatched junction bases numbered 8, after V lost 5 bases and J lost 7 bases. Germline values: CDR1 LNHDA, CDR2 SQIVND (reference sequence). The CDR3 sequence: CASSDGTGVLQPQHF. The CDR3 DNA follows: TGTGCCAGTAGTGACGGGACAGGGGTGCTACAGCCCCAGCATTTT.

This clonotype was seen many times. The chain combines TRBV5-1 with TRBJ2-5; 12 nucleotides align to TRBD1. Germline assignment: CDR1 SGHRS and CDR2 YFSETQ. CDR3 size: 15 residues. V lost 2 bases to trimming and J lost 4 bases; unmatched junction nucleotides: 3. The DNA of the CDR3 is TGCGCCAGCAGCTTAGGGACAGGGGGCCGAGAGACCCAGTACTTC. Protein: CASSLGTGGRETQYF.

This chain joins TRBV10-3 and TRBJ2-1, with TRBD2 as a possible D gene (6 bases). The CDR3 has 15 amino acids. Per germline, CDR1 ENHRY and CDR2 SYGVKD. V lost 5 bases and J lost 7, with 18 bases in between. CDR3 coding DNA: TGTGCCATCAGTCAAACGGGACTCACGGAGAATGAGCAGTTCTTC. Translating gives CAISQTGLTENEQFF.

This clonotype occurred a few times. The chain links TRBV21-1 to TRBJ2-5. TRBV21-1 is a pseudogene. The length of the CDR3 is 13 residues. CDR3 residues: CASSKWVQETQYF. CDR3 nucleotides: TGTGCCAGCAGCAAATGGGTCCAAGAGACCCAGTACTTC.

This clonotype was counted many times. The chain is built from TRBV5-1 and TRBJ1-1, with a tentative D call TRBD1 (6 bases). The CDR3 runs 15 residues. The germline V and J ends were trimmed by 1 base and 6 bases, with 16 bases remaining between them. Per the germline V gene, CDR1 is SGHRS and CDR2 is YFSETQ. The CDR3 nucleotides are TGCGCCAGCAGCTTGCTGGGGGCAGGGAGCGCTGAAGCTTTCTTT. Translation: CASSLLGAGSAEAFF.

In this sample, this clonotype turned up many times. The V and J genes are TRBV4-3 and TRBJ2-1, with 12 bases aligning to TRBD2. The trim removed 0 bases at V and 6 bases at J, leaving 6 bases unmatched. Germline CDR1 reads LGHNA; CDR2 reads YSLEER. CDR3 size: 17 residues. This CDR3 reads CASSQEASGGASNEQFF. The CDR3 DNA reads TGCGCCAGCAGCCAAGAGGCTAGCGGGGGGGCTAGCAATGAGCAGTTCTTC.

This clonotype was recorded at least ten times. This chain links TRBV28 with TRBJ1-2, with 12 bases matching TRBD1. The V and J ends lost 5 bases and 3 bases, in that order; junction bases with no gene match: 10. The CDR3 spans 17 residues. The germline CDR1 and CDR2 sequences are MDHEN and SYDVKM. The CDR3 DNA is TGTGCCAGCAGTCCAATGGGACAGGGGGCGTTGGACTATGGCTACACCTTC. Its protein product is CASSPMGQGALDYGYTF.

The chain uses TRBV21-1 and TRBJ2-5; the table gives TRBD1 as D, unverified against the DNA. TRBV21-1 is flagged as a pseudogene. This CDR3 has 12 residues. The chain's CDR3 is CASRGHQETQYF. The CDR3 DNA reads TGTGCCAGCAGGGGACACCAAGAGACCCAGTACTTC.